The 20 T cell receptor beta chains in this list originate from one sample, sequenced in a study of blood T cell repertoires in COVID-19 (TCRdb year 2020). Receptor libraries were prepared by the immunoSEQ multiplex PCR assay. TCRdb took over this immuneACCESS table, retaining in-frame rearrangements with V and J assigned. Such tables are incomplete; in checked studies, under half of the missing clones stem from an unresolved V gene, and the remainder is unexplained. The sample table lists some 230,000 clones, approximately 80% of them with a count of one. The ten largest make up approximately 5.1% of the sample. The sequencing input was peripheral blood. The source of these receptors is a woman in her sixties or seventies who had recovered from COVID-19.

The chain uses TRBV13 and TRBJ2-5; D is possibly TRBD1 (6 bases). V was cut by 5 bases and J by 2 bases, with 9 bases left in between. The CDR3 length is 13 residues. Looked up from germline, CDR1 is PRHDT and CDR2 is FYEKMQ (reference sequence). CDR3 sequence (DNA): TGTGCCAGCAGCCGGACAGTACAAGAGACCCAGTACTTC. Translation: CASSRTVQETQYF. Combining the CDR3 with reference TRBV13 and TRBJ2-5 gives the whole variable domain AAGVIQSPRHLIKEKRETATLKCYPIPRHDTVYWYQQGPGQDPQFLISFYEKMQSDKGSIPDRFSAQQFSDYHSELNMSSLELGDSALYFCASSRTVQETQYFGPGTRLLVL.

Comment on this clone: The sample carries other DNA sequences with the same CDR3. This chain connects TRBV18 to TRBJ1-4; TRBD1 matches at 9 bases. The CDR3 covers 14 residues. The J segment lost 5 bases and the V segment lost 4 bases, leaving 2 bases of the junction unmatched. Germline V CDR1 and CDR2: KGHSH, LQKENI. The DNA for the CDR3 is TGTGCCAGCTCACGAGACAGGGGGAATGAAAAACTGTTTTTT. Translation: CASSRDRGNEKLFF.

This chain uses TRBV5-8 with TRBJ1-2, with TRBD1 identical over 7 bases. This CDR3 has 14 amino acids. Losses at the gene ends were 7 bases for V and 0 bases for J; bases not matched to a gene: 6. CDR1 is SGHTS, CDR2 YDEGEE, per germline. The CDR3 DNA sequence: TGTGCCAGCCGGGGGACAGCACCTAACTATGGCTACACCTTC. As protein: CASRGTAPNYGYTF.

The CDR3 DNA reads TGTGCCATCAGTTCCTGGGACAGGGGAATGGATCAGCCCCAGCATTTT. It translates to CAISSWDRGMDQPQHF. The V gene is TRBV10-3, the J gene TRBJ1-5, with 10 bases identical to TRBD1. This CDR3 has 16 residues. J lost 5 bases, V lost 5 bases, and 9 bases had no gene match. Germline V gene sequence: CDR1 ENHRY, CDR2 SYGVKD.

The genes are TRBV4-1 and TRBJ2-2, with D unresolved. Trimming cost V 3 bases and J 1 base, with 9 bases left between them. The germline CDR1 and CDR2 sequences are MGHRA and YSYEKL. The CDR3 consists of 15 residues. CDR3 sequence (DNA): TGCGCCAGCAGCCAGGCCCTCCAGAACACCGGGGAGCTGTTTTTT. Translated, it gives CASSQALQNTGELFF.

J is TRBJ2-1 and V is TRBV7-6; TRBD2 aligns across 14 bases. The CDR3 spans 16 residues. Germline V lookup: CDR1 SGHVS, CDR2 FNYEAQ. V was pared by 3 bases and J by 8 bases, with 6 bases of the junction left unmatched. CDR3 coding DNA: TGTGCCAGCAGCTTCCAGACTAGCGGGGGGGCCCATGAGCAGTTCTTC. Translating it yields CASSFQTSGGAHEQFF.

This clone was seen only a few times. The V and J genes are TRBV18 and TRBJ2-5; D perhaps matches TRBD1 (5 bases). V was pared by 5 bases and J by 2 bases, with 9 bases between. The germline V gene encodes CDR1 KGHSH and CDR2 LQKENI. There are 13 residues in the CDR3. This CDR3 is CASSYQGQETQYF. DNA of the CDR3: TGTGCCAGCTCATACCAGGGACAAGAGACCCAGTACTTC.

The rearrangement links TRBV4-1 to TRBJ2-1; D not resolved. The CDR3 runs 17 residues. V gave up 0 bases and J gave up 4 bases, with 16 bases separating them. From germline, CDR1 is MGHRA and CDR2 YSYEKL. The CDR3 coding sequence is TGCGCCAGCAGCCAAGATCGAGTAAGAGGCGCATACAATGAGCAGTTCTTC. This sequence encodes CASSQDRVRGAYNEQFF.

The chain employs TRBV7-2 and TRBJ1-2; no clear D gene. The V gene's germline CDR1 is SGHTA and CDR2 FQGNSA. Between the trimmed V and J ends, which lost 0 bases and 4 bases, there was a span of 9 bases. The CDR3 spans 14 residues. CDR3 sequence reads: CASSLARHSYGYTF. The CDR3, as DNA: TGTGCCAGCAGCTTAGCCCGACATAGCTATGGCTACACCTTC.

V usage is TRBV3-1 (or the pseudogene TRBV3-2) and J usage is TRBJ1-1; D possibly corresponds to TRBD1 (5 bases). From germline, CDR1 is LGHDT and CDR2 YNNKEL (reference sequence). There are 14 residues in the CDR3. Trimming pared 4 bases from V and 6 bases from J, leaving 15 bases between. CDR3 coding DNA: TGTGCCAGCAGCCGTTCTGGGGGGATATCTGAAGCTTTCTTT. The encoded protein is CASSRSGGISEAFF.

The V call is TRBV5-3, the J call TRBJ1-3; TRBD1 might be the D (6 bases). TRBV5-3 is an ORF, and what it does is uncertain. This CDR3 has 18 residues. The V end lost 2 bases, the J end lost 0 bases, and 18 bases lay between the germline ends. CDR3 coding DNA: TGTGCCAGAAGCTTCGTTAGGGGGTCCCTTCACTCTGGAAACACCATATATTTT. It specifies CARSFVRGSLHSGNTIYF.

V and J are TRBV7-2 and TRBJ1-2; D gene uncertain. The CDR3 covers 15 residues. V lost 1 base and J lost 3, with 12 bases in between. Germline lookup yields CDR1 SGHTA and CDR2 FQGNSA. CDR3 nucleotide sequence: TGTGCCAGCAGCTTAGGTTCGCAGGCGTACTATGGCTACACCTTC. Amino acid sequence: CASSLGSQAYYGYTF. The variable domain in full, with the rest retrieved from reference TRBV7-2 and TRBJ1-2, is GAGVSQSPSNKVTEKGKDVELRCDPISGHTALYWYRQSLGQGLEFLIYFQGNSAPDKSGLPSDRFSAERTGGSVSTLTIQRTQQEDSAVYLCASSLGSQAYYGYTFGSGTRLTVV.

The chain couples TRBV18 to TRBJ1-1; D might be TRBD1 (6 bases). Deletions cut 4 bases from V and 0 bases from J, with 6 bases between. Germline V gene data show CDR1 as KGHSH and CDR2 as LQKENI. This CDR3 is 13 amino acids long. The CDR3 coding sequence is TGTGCCAGCTCACAGGGGGTGAACACTGAAGCTTTCTTT. Its translation is CASSQGVNTEAFF. The complete variable domain, with remaining parts taken from reference TRBV18 and TRBJ1-1, reads NAGVMQNPRHLVRRRGQEARLRCSPMKGHSHVYWYRQLPEEGLKFMVYLQKENIIDESGMPKERFSAEFPKEGPSILRIQQVVRGDSAAYFCASSQGVNTEAFFGQGTRLTVV.

CDR3 sequence: CASSFTGGVYEQYF. In DNA, the CDR3 is TGTGCCAGCAGCTTTACAGGGGGCGTCTACGAGCAGTACTTC. V usage is TRBV5-4 and J usage is TRBJ2-7; 9 bases line up with TRBD1. CDR1 is SGHNT and CDR2 is YYREEE in the germline V gene (reference sequence). The V segment lost 2 bases and the J segment 3 bases; nucleotides outside the gene matches: 3. The CDR3 spans 14 residues.

This clone was found once. This chain joins TRBV18 and TRBJ1-3, with 8 bases lining up with TRBD1. Germline CDR1 KGHSH, CDR2 LQKENI. The CDR3 runs 16 residues. Unmatched junction bases numbered 6, after V lost 5 bases and J lost 0 bases. The CDR3 DNA reads TGTGCCAGCTCATCGTCCGGGACAGGCTCTGGAAACACCATATATTTT. Amino acids: CASSSSGTGSGNTIYF.

This chain joins TRBV6-6 and TRBJ1-6; TRBD1 might be the D (6 bases). V was shortened by 5 bases and J by 7 bases, with 9 bases between the two germline ends. CDR3 length: 13 amino acids. Germline V gives CDR1 MNHNY, CDR2 SVGAGI (reference sequence). CDR3 nucleotide sequence: TGTGCCAGCAGTGACCAGGGGAATTCACCCCTCCACTTT. Translation gives CASSDQGNSPLHF.

V gene TRBV15 combines with J gene TRBJ2-3, with TRBD2 identical over 7 bases. Germline lookup yields CDR1 LNHNV and CDR2 YYDKDF (reference sequence). The CDR3 runs 14 residues. V lost 8 bases, J lost 5 bases, and 10 bases stayed unmatched. CDR3 loop: CATQAGRLRDTQYF. The DNA of the CDR3 is TGTGCCACCCAAGCGGGGCGCTTAAGAGATACGCAGTATTTT.

This sequence joins TRBV7-9 and TRBJ1-2, with 8 positions matching TRBD1. With V trimmed by 5 bases and J by 8 bases, 7 bases remained unmatched. Germline CDR1 and CDR2: SEHNR and FQNEAQ (reference sequence). The CDR3 sequence is 13 residues long. CDR3 coding DNA: TGTGCCAGCAGCCGAAACAGGGGGGTAGGCTACACCTTC. This encodes CASSRNRGVGYTF.

The chain is built from TRBV7-2 and TRBJ1-4; 7 nucleotides line up with TRBD1. V gave up 3 bases and J gave up 5 bases; unmatched junction bases: 6. The CDR3 spans 15 residues. The germline CDR1 and CDR2 sequences are SGHTA and FQGNSA. The CDR3 DNA is TGTGCCAGCAGCTTTCGACAGGGAAGCAATGAAAAACTGTTTTTT. Translating gives CASSFRQGSNEKLFF.

A note on this clone: Within the sample, other DNA sequences also encode this same CDR3. The rearrangement uses TRBV7-9 and TRBJ2-7, with 11 bases that match TRBD2. V dropped 5 bases and J dropped 2; count of bases not matched to a gene: 5. CDR1 and CDR2 (germline): SEHNR, FQNEAQ (reference sequence). The CDR3 covers 15 residues. The CDR3, as DNA: TGTGCCAGCAGCCCCAGGACTAGCGGGCCCTACGAGCAGTACTTC. Residues: CASSPRTSGPYEQYF.